One sample yielded the 8 T cell receptor beta chains listed below, sequenced in a study of blood T cell repertoires in COVID-19 (dated by TCRdb to the early 2020s). Libraries were built with the immunoSEQ multiplex PCR assay. Here the immuneACCESS table is served through TCRdb, limited to in-frame sequences with V and J called. Missing clones are a known gap in these copies; in checked studies unresolved V genes cover under half, and the rest lacks a known reason. This sample lists about 100,000 clones; 85% to 90% were detected once. 10% to 15% of the sample is in the top ten clones. The sample taken for sequencing was peripheral blood. The receptors come from a woman aged 60-70 years in a cohort sampled during active or convalescent COVID-19.

CDR3 sequence: CASSAGRGQGAVEQYF. CDR3 sequence (DNA): TGTGCCAGCAGCGCGGGAAGAGGACAGGGGGCGGTCGAGCAGTACTTC. V is TRBV9 and J is TRBJ2-7; 11 nucleotides align to TRBD1. The V gene end was trimmed by 3 bases and the J gene end by 6 bases; junction bases not matched to a gene: 11. From germline, CDR1 is SGDLS and CDR2 YYNGEE. The CDR3 is 16 residues long.

The V call is TRBV3-1 (or the pseudogene TRBV3-2), the J call TRBJ2-7; D perhaps matches TRBD1 (5 bases). From germline, CDR1 is LGHDT and CDR2 YNNKEL (reference sequence). The CDR3 is made up of 16 amino acids. V was shortened by 1 base and J by 5 bases, with 18 bases between the two germline ends. The CDR3 sequence: CASSQVSGSPMDEQYF. Written as DNA, the CDR3 is TGTGCCAGCAGCCAAGTTTCAGGGTCCCCTATGGACGAGCAGTACTTC.

This sequence joins TRBV11-1 and TRBJ2-7; 7 bases line up with TRBD1. The trim removed 3 bases at V and 1 base at J, leaving 6 bases unmatched. The length of the CDR3 is 15 residues. CDR1 is SGHAT and CDR2 is FQDESV in the germline V gene (reference sequence). For the CDR3, the DNA is TGTGCCAGCAGCTTGGGGACAGCAAAGTCCTACGAGCAGTACTTC. It yields the protein CASSLGTAKSYEQYF.

This clone was seen more than once but under ten times. The chain employs TRBV29-1 and TRBJ2-3; tentatively, D is TRBD1 (6 bases). Trimming removed 4 bases from V and 0 bases from J, with 14 bases in between. CDR1 is SQVTM and CDR2 is ANQGSEA in the germline V gene. There are 15 residues in the CDR3. The CDR3 is CSVGDTGSSTDTQYF. The DNA for the CDR3 is TGCAGCGTTGGGGACACGGGATCTAGCACAGATACGCAGTATTTT.

This clone was seen just once. Relative to the germline gene, one junction end is altered; a read error may explain this. The chain uses TRBV7-7 and TRBJ1-4; D might be TRBD1 (5 bases). The CDR3 spans 15 residues. Germline V lookup: CDR1 SSHAT, CDR2 FNYEAQ (reference sequence). This chain's CDR3 is CASSLQGLANEKLFF. Written as DNA, the CDR3 is TGTGCTAGCAGCTTGCAGGGTCTGGCTAATGAAAAACTGTTTTTT.

The rearrangement uses TRBV19 and TRBJ2-5; 8 nucleotides align to TRBD1. This CDR3 comprises 15 residues. The germline gives CDR1 LNHDA, CDR2 SQIVND (reference sequence). V gave up 6 bases and J gave up 5 bases; unmatched junction bases: 11. CDR3 coding DNA: TGTGCCAGTAGGGACCAAGACAGGGGTCAGGAGACCCAGTACTTC. This codes for CASRDQDRGQETQYF.

This chain joins TRBV19 and TRBJ2-2; the D is unclear. Trimming removed 3 bases from V and 0 bases from J, with 11 bases in between. Germline V gene lookup returns CDR1 LNHDA and CDR2 SQIVND (reference sequence). CDR3 length: 16 amino acids. CDR3 bases: TGTGCCAGTAGTATCTCACAGAGAGCGAACACCGGGGAGCTGTTTTTT. It translates to CASSISQRANTGELFF. The variable domain in full, with the rest retrieved from reference TRBV19 and TRBJ2-2, is DGGITQSPKYLFRKEGQNVTLSCEQNLNHDAMYWYRQDPGQGLRLIYYSQIVNDFQKGDIAEGYSVSREKKESFPLTVTSAQKNPTAFYLCASSISQRANTGELFFGEGSRLTVL.

The chain has TRBV5-3 and TRBJ1-1; TRBD1 agrees at 11 bases. TRBV5-3 belongs to the ORF category, with a function that is uncertain. V gave up 7 bases and J gave up 5 bases; unmatched junction bases: 7. This CDR3 has 14 amino acids. The CDR3 loop reads CARATGTGGTEAFF. The CDR3 DNA reads TGTGCCAGAGCCACCGGGACAGGGGGAACTGAAGCTTTCTTT.